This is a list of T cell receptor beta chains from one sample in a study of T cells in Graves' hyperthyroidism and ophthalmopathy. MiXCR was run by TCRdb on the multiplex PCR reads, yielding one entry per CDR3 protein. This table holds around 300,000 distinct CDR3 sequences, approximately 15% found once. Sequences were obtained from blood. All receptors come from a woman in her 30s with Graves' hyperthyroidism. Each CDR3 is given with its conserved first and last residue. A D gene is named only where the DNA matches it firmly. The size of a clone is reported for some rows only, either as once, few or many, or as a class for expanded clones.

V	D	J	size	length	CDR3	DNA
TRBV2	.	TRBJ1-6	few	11	CASSNNSPLHF	TGTGCCAGCAGTAATAATTCACCCCTCCACTTT
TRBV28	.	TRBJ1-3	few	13	CASSPPRGNTIYF	TGTGCCAGCAGCCCACCAAGAGGAAACACCATATATTTT
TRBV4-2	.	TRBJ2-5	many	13	CASGSAGQETQYF	TGTGCCAGCGGTAGCGCTGGTCAAGAGACCCAGTACTTC
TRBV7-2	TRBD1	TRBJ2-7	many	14	CASSLGDRVHEQYF	TGTGCCAGCAGCTTAGGGGACAGAGTGCACGAGCAGTACTTC
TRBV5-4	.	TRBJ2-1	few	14	CASIMRGRDNEQFF	TGTGCCAGCATCATGAGAGGGCGGGACAATGAGCAGTTCTTC
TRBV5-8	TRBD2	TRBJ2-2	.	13	CASRLAATGELFF	TGTGCCAGCAGGCTAGCGGCGACCGGGGAGCTGTTTTTT
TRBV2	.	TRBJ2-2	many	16	CASSEQSQANTGELFF	TGTGCCAGCAGTGAACAATCGCAGGCGAACACCGGGGAGCTGTTTTTT
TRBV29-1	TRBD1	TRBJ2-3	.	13	CSVGTGPADTQYF	TGCAGCGTGGGGACAGGGCCTGCAGATACGCAGTATTTT
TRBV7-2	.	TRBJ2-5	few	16	CASSFPVLRFEETQYF	TGTGCCAGCAGCTTTCCCGTACTGAGGTTTGAAGAGACCCAGTACTTC
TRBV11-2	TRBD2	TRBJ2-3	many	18	CASSLTGLAGGPGDTQYF	TGTGCCAGCAGCTTAACGGGACTAGCGGGAGGGCCTGGAGATACGCAGTATTTT
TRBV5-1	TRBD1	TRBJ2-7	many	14	CASSWDSGGHEQYF	TGCGCCAGCAGCTGGGACAGTGGTGGCCACGAGCAGTACTTC
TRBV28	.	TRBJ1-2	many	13	CASKQTANYGYTF	TGTGCCAGCAAACAGACCGCTAACTATGGCTACACCTTC
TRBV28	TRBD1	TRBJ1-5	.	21	CASSFLPPGQGFPYSNQPQHF	TGTGCCAGCAGTTTTTTGCCTCCGGGACAGGGGTTTCCTTATAGCAATCAGCCCCAGCATTTT
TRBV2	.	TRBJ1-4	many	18	CASSVYRTTLFNNEKLFF	TGTGCCAGCAGTGTTTATAGGACGACCTTGTTTAATAATGAAAAACTGTTTTTT
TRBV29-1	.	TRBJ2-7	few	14	CSVALGGSPSEQYF	TGCAGCGTTGCGCTGGGGGGTTCTCCATCCGAGCAGTACTTC
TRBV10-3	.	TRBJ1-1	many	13	CAIYQTLGSEAFF	TGTGCCATCTATCAAACCCTAGGGAGTGAAGCTTTCTTT
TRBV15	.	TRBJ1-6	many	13	CATSSAGNSPLHF	TGTGCCACCAGCAGTGCGGGTAATTCACCCCTCCACTTT
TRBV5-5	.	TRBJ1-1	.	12	CASSAENTEAFF	TGTGCCAGCAGCGCAGAGAACACTGAAGCTTTCTTT
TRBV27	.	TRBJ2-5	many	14	CASSLSGGQETQYF	TGTGCCAGCAGTTTGTCCGGGGGCCAAGAGACCCAGTACTTC
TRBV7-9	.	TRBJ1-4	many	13	CASSHSTGEKLFF	TGTGCCAGCAGCCACTCAACCGGGGAAAAACTGTTTTTT
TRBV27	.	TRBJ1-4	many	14	CASSSVPSGEKLFF	TGTGCCAGCAGTTCAGTCCCCTCAGGAGAAAAACTGTTTTTT
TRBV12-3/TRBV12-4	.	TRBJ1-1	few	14	CATKVEGGSGEAFF	TGTGCCACCAAAGTGGAGGGGGGGTCGGGTGAAGCTTTCTTT
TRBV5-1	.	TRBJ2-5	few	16	CASADGRGGYQETQYF	TGCGCCAGCGCAGACGGGAGAGGCGGCTACCAAGAGACCCAGTACTTC
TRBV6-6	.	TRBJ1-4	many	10	CASSYEKLFF	TGTGCCAGCAGTTACGAAAAACTGTTTTTT
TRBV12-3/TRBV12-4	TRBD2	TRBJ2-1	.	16	CASSSPTSGRAYEQFF	TGTGCCAGCAGTTCTCCCACTAGCGGGAGGGCCTATGAGCAGTTCTTC
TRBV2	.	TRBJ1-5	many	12	CASRGFGQPQHF	TGTGCCAGCCGGGGATTCGGACAGCCCCAGCATTTT
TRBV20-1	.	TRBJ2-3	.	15	CSARDLRPGTDTQYF	TGCAGTGCTAGAGATTTGCGACCCGGCACAGATACGCAGTATTTT
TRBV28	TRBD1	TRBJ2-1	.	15	CASSPGTVRYNEQFF	TGTGCCAGCAGCCCGGGGACAGTTCGTTACAATGAGCAGTTCTTC
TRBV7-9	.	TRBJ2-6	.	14	CASAGNSGANVLTF	TGTGCCAGCGCGGGAAACTCTGGGGCCAACGTCCTGACTTTC
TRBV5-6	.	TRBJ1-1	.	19	CASSLVITGSWAPNTEAFF	TGTGCCAGCAGCTTGGTAATTACGGGGTCCTGGGCCCCGAACACTGAAGCTTTCTTT
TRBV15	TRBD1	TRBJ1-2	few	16	CATSRADPGQGNGYTF	TGTGCCACCAGCAGAGCTGACCCGGGACAGGGTAATGGCTACACCTTC
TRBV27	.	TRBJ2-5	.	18	CASSSSGLLGGHIETQYF	TGTGCCAGCAGTTCATCAGGACTTCTTGGTGGCCATATAGAGACCCAGTACTTC
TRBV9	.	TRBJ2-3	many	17	CASSVASGGRVQDTQYF	TGTGCCAGCAGCGTAGCTTCGGGGGGCCGAGTACAAGATACGCAGTATTTT
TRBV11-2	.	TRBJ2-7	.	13	CASSFTRAYEQYF	TGTGCCAGCAGCTTTACAAGAGCCTACGAGCAGTACTTC
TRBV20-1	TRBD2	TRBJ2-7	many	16	CSARDLYGRSSYEQYF	TGCAGTGCTAGAGATCTCTACGGGAGGAGCTCCTACGAGCAGTACTTC
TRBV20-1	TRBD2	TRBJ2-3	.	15	CSAIPLAESTYTQYF	TGCAGTGCTATCCCGCTAGCGGAGAGCACATATACGCAGTATTTT
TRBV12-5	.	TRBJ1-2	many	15	CASGLSGSRAHGYTF	TGTGCTAGTGGTTTGTCAGGGTCCAGGGCGCATGGCTACACCTTC
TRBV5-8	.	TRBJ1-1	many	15	CASSSPDSGHTEAFF	TGTGCCAGCAGCTCACCGGACTCCGGACACACTGAAGCTTTCTTT
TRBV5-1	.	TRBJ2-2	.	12	CASRKNTGELFF	TGCGCCAGCAGAAAGAACACCGGGGAGCTGTTTTTT
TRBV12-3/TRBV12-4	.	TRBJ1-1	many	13	CASSQTPVSEAFF	TGTGCCAGCAGCCAAACCCCAGTAAGTGAAGCTTTCTTT
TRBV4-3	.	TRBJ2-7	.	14	CASSQEFQGGRQYF	TGCGCCAGCAGCCAAGAGTTTCAGGGGGGCCGGCAGTACTTC
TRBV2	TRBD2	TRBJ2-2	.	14	CAITSGRTTGELFF	TGTGCCATCACTAGCGGGAGAACAACCGGGGAGCTGTTTTTT
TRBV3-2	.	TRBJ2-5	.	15	CASSQIPGLQETQYF	TGTGCCAGCAGCCAGATTCCGGGACTACAAGAGACCCAGTACTTC
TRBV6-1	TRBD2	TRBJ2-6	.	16	CASRGWGGGGANVLTF	TGTGCCAGCAGGGGCTGGGGGGGTGGAGGGGCCAACGTCCTGACTTTC
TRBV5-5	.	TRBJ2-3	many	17	CASSLRWGTGSTDTQYF	TGTGCCAGCAGCTTGCGGTGGGGGACTGGAAGCACAGATACGCAGTATTTT
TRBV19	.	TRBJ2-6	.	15	CASSIPTGGANVLTF	TGTGCCAGTAGTATCCCTACAGGTGGGGCCAACGTCCTGACTTTC
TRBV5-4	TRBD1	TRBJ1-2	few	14	CASTPDRGKAGYTF	TGTGCCAGCACCCCGGACAGGGGGAAGGCTGGCTACACCTTC
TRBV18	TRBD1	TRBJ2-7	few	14	CASSGDRASYEQYF	TGTGCCAGCTCCGGGGACAGGGCCTCCTACGAGCAGTACTTC
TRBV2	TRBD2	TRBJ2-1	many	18	CASSEARDSGRAANEQFF	TGTGCCAGCAGTGAAGCGCGAGATAGCGGGAGGGCCGCAAATGAGCAGTTCTTC
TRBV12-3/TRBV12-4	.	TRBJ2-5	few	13	CASSLGVGETQYF	TGTGCCAGCAGTCTAGGGGTGGGAGAGACCCAGTACTTC
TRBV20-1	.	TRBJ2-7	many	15	CSARPSLRGSYEQYF	TGCAGTGCTCGTCCAAGTCTGCGGGGCTCCTACGAGCAGTACTTC
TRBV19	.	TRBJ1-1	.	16	CASSIDPGRGSTEAFF	TGTGCCAGTAGTATAGATCCCGGGAGGGGATCTACTGAAGCTTTCTTT
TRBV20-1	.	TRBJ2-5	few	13	CSATLGDVETQYF	TGCAGTGCTACGCTAGGGGATGTCGAGACCCAGTACTTC
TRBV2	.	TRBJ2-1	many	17	CASSEAHHRAHYNEQFF	TGTGCCAGCAGTGAAGCGCACCACAGGGCCCACTACAATGAGCAGTTCTTC
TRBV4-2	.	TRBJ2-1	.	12	CASSDTLGEQFF	TGTGCCAGCAGTGACACATTAGGTGAGCAGTTCTTC
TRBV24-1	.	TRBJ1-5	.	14	CATSDTGGRQPQHF	TGTGCCACCAGTGACACCGGGGGCAGGCAGCCCCAGCATTTT
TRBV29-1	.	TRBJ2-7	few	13	CSVDEGGTPEQYF	TGCAGCGTTGACGAAGGAGGGACACCCGAGCAGTACTTC
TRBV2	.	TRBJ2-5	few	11	CASSDRFTQYF	TGTGCCAGCAGTGATCGGTTCACCCAGTACTTC